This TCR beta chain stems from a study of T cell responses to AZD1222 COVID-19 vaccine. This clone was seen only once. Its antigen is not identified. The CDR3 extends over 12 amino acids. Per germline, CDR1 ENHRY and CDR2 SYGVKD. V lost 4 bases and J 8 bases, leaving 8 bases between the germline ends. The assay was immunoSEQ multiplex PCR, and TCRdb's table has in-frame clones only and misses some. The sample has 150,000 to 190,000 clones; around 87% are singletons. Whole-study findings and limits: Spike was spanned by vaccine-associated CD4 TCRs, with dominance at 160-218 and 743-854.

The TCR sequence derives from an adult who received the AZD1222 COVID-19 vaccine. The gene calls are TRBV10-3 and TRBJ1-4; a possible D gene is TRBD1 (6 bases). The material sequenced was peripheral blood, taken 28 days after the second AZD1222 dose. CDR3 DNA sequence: TGTGCCATCAGTGTAGGGACAGAAAAACTGTTTTTT. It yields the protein CAISVGTEKLFF.